The clone carrying this T cell receptor (beta chain) was seen repeatedly, ten times or more. Its antigen is not known. This sample is drawn from a study of T cells in Graves' hyperthyroidism and ophthalmopathy. The CDR3 contains 14 residues. The V end was cut by 6 bases, the J end by 0 bases, with 13 bases between. CDR1 SGHRS and CDR2 YFSETQ come from the germline V gene. Overall study findings and caveats: Clonotypes that were expanded in thyroid above 0.001 mostly appeared in blood too.

Exclusion criteria comprised uncontrolled infection, other autoimmune disease, pregnancy or lactation. Amplification of TCR beta CDR3 regions used RNA as the template. Using the HTBI primer set, a first-round RT-PCR was run on the TCR CDR3. Using its own MiXCR run on the multiplex PCR reads, TCRdb lists one record per CDR3 protein. The sample comprises about 370,000 distinct CDR3 sequences, around 15% of which are singletons, and about 21% rests with the top ten. The sequencing sample was made of blood. This rearrangement joins TRBV5-1 to TRBJ2-7; D is unresolved. The source of this sequence is a woman aged 55-70 years with Graves' ophthalmopathy. The CDR3 region is CASTVGSSSYEQYF. CDR3 DNA: TGCGCCAGCACCGTGGGTTCTTCCTCCTACGAGCAGTACTTC.